The rows below give T cell receptor beta chains drawn from one sample of a study of cytomegalovirus exposure and HLA in healthy donors. Method: immunoSEQ multiplex PCR; TCRdb's copy keeps in-frame clones and lacks some. Of around 200,000 clones in the sample, over 75% were seen once. The sample consisted of PBMCs. These TCRs come from a woman aged 50 to 65 in good health and CMV-seronegative. The CDR3 runs from the conserved cysteine through the conserved F or W. The D gene is left open where the match is weak. Rows give clone size only sometimes, using once, few, many, or a class for an expanded clone.

CDR3 DNA: TGTGCCAGCAGTTTTGCAGAAGCTAGTTCTGGAAACACCATATATTTT; CDR3 protein: CASSFAEASSGNTIYF; V gene: TRBV28; D gene: NA; clone size: NA; J gene: TRBJ1-3
CDR3 DNA: TGTGCCAGCAGTTACGAGGGGGCGCATTCCGGGGAGCTGTTTTTT; CDR3 protein: CASSYEGAHSGELFF; V gene: TRBV6-5; D gene: TRBD1; clone size: NA; J gene: TRBJ2-2
CDR3 DNA: TGTGCCAGCAGCTCGGACGGGAGTTCCTATGGCTACACCTTC; CDR3 protein: CASSSDGSSYGYTF; V gene: TRBV7-3; D gene: NA; clone size: once; J gene: TRBJ1-2
CDR3 DNA: TGTGCCAGCAGCACGGGACAGCTTAATTCACCCCTCCACTTT; CDR3 protein: CASSTGQLNSPLHF; V gene: TRBV7-9; D gene: TRBD1; clone size: few; J gene: TRBJ1-6
CDR3 DNA: TGTGCCAGCAGTGGACAGGTAAACAATGAGCAGTTCTTC; CDR3 protein: CASSGQVNNEQFF; V gene: TRBV28; D gene: TRBD1; clone size: NA; J gene: TRBJ2-1
CDR3 DNA: TGCGCCAGCAGACTGGACAGGGCGAACACTGAAGCTTTCTTT; CDR3 protein: CASRLDRANTEAFF; V gene: TRBV5-1; D gene: TRBD1; clone size: NA; J gene: TRBJ1-1
CDR3 DNA: TGTGCCAGCAGCCCAGGGAACGAGCAGTACTTC; CDR3 protein: CASSPGNEQYF; V gene: TRBV27; D gene: NA; clone size: NA; J gene: TRBJ2-7
CDR3 DNA: TGTGCCAGCAGCCCAGCAGGGGGCCGAGGAATGAACACTGAAGCTTTCTTT; CDR3 protein: CASSPAGGRGMNTEAFF; V gene: TRBV4-2; D gene: TRBD1; clone size: NA; J gene: TRBJ1-1
CDR3 DNA: TGTGCCAGCAGTTTCACGCGGGAAAACACCGGGGAGCTGTTTTTT; CDR3 protein: CASSFTRENTGELFF; V gene: TRBV27; D gene: NA; clone size: NA; J gene: TRBJ2-2
CDR3 DNA: TGTGCCAGCAGCCAAGTTAGCCGCCCCTACGAGCAGTACTTC; CDR3 protein: CASSQVSRPYEQYF; V gene: TRBV14; D gene: NA; clone size: NA; J gene: TRBJ2-7
CDR3 DNA: TGTGCCAGCAGCCCAGGTCCCCCCACAGGGAGCCCCTATGGCTACACCTTC; CDR3 protein: CASSPGPPTGSPYGYTF; V gene: TRBV7-3; D gene: NA; clone size: NA; J gene: TRBJ1-2
CDR3 DNA: TGTGCCAGCGCACCCCGGGGAGGGTCCTACGAGCAGTACTTC; CDR3 protein: CASAPRGGSYEQYF; V gene: TRBV27; D gene: TRBD2; clone size: NA; J gene: TRBJ2-7
CDR3 DNA: TGTGCCACCAGCAGACTCAGGGGGACCGAGGGCAATGAGCAGTTCTTC; CDR3 protein: CATSRLRGTEGNEQFF; V gene: TRBV15; D gene: TRBD1; clone size: NA; J gene: TRBJ2-1
CDR3 DNA: TGCGCCAGCAGCTTGGATGGGACTAGCGGTAGCACAGATACGCAGTATTTT; CDR3 protein: CASSLDGTSGSTDTQYF; V gene: TRBV5-1; D gene: TRBD2; clone size: NA; J gene: TRBJ2-3
CDR3 DNA: TGCGCCAGCAGCCCGGGGGGAGATACGCAGTATTTT; CDR3 protein: CASSPGGDTQYF; V gene: TRBV5-1; D gene: TRBD2; clone size: few; J gene: TRBJ2-3
CDR3 DNA: TGCAGTGCTCAGGGTGTGGAGACCCAGTACTTC; CDR3 protein: CSAQGVETQYF; V gene: TRBV20-1; D gene: NA; clone size: few; J gene: TRBJ2-5
CDR3 DNA: TGTGCCAGCAGACTAGCGGGATGGGAGCAGTACTTC; CDR3 protein: CASRLAGWEQYF; V gene: TRBV28; D gene: TRBD2; clone size: NA; J gene: TRBJ2-7
CDR3 DNA: TGTGCCAGCAGCGTGGGACAGAGCTCCTACGAGCAGTACTTC; CDR3 protein: CASSVGQSSYEQYF; V gene: TRBV11-2; D gene: TRBD1; clone size: NA; J gene: TRBJ2-7
CDR3 DNA: TGTGCCAGCAGTTACGGGACAGGGAATGAAAAACTGTTTTTT; CDR3 protein: CASSYGTGNEKLFF; V gene: TRBV6-5; D gene: TRBD1; clone size: few; J gene: TRBJ1-4
CDR3 DNA: TGTGCCAGCACCCTGTTAGGGGGGGCAGAAAACACCATATATTTT; CDR3 protein: CASTLLGGAENTIYF; V gene: TRBV7-2; D gene: NA; clone size: NA; J gene: TRBJ1-3
CDR3 DNA: TGTGCCAGCAGTGACTCCGTCCTGACAGGGGAAACTGAAGCTTTCTTT; CDR3 protein: CASSDSVLTGETEAFF; V gene: TRBV6-4; D gene: TRBD1; clone size: NA; J gene: TRBJ1-1
CDR3 DNA: TGTGCCAGCAGCTTGGCAGGGGGTGAAGCTTTCTTT; CDR3 protein: CASSLAGGEAFF; V gene: TRBV5-4; D gene: TRBD1; clone size: NA; J gene: TRBJ1-1
CDR3 DNA: TGTGCCACGCCCGGCGGAAGGTTAAATGAAAAACTGTTTTTT; CDR3 protein: CATPGGRLNEKLFF; V gene: TRBV28; D gene: NA; clone size: NA; J gene: TRBJ1-4
CDR3 DNA: TGTGCCAGCAGCTTAGACGGGGTCTACGAGCAGTACTTC; CDR3 protein: CASSLDGVYEQYF; V gene: TRBV11-2; D gene: NA; clone size: once; J gene: TRBJ2-7
CDR3 DNA: TGTGCCAGCAGTTACTTAGTGGTGGGGACTCGGGAGGAGCAGTACTTC; CDR3 protein: CASSYLVVGTREEQYF; V gene: TRBV6-6; D gene: NA; clone size: NA; J gene: TRBJ2-7
CDR3 DNA: TGTGCCAGCAGTGAAGGGGCCACCTACAATGAGCAGTTCTTC; CDR3 protein: CASSEGATYNEQFF; V gene: TRBV6-1; D gene: NA; clone size: NA; J gene: TRBJ2-1
CDR3 DNA: TGTGCCAGCAGTTTGCCCCTCCGACAGGGGGCGAGCAATGAGCAGTTCTTC; CDR3 protein: CASSLPLRQGASNEQFF; V gene: TRBV27; D gene: TRBD1; clone size: NA; J gene: TRBJ2-1
CDR3 DNA: TGTGCCAGCAGCTTAGCACTAGCGGGAGAGGAGCAGTTCTTC; CDR3 protein: CASSLALAGEEQFF; V gene: TRBV7-2; D gene: TRBD2; clone size: NA; J gene: TRBJ2-1
CDR3 DNA: TGTGCCAGCAGTTTATTTTCTAGCGGGAGGGTGGGTGAGCAGTTCTTC; CDR3 protein: CASSLFSSGRVGEQFF; V gene: TRBV28; D gene: TRBD2; clone size: NA; J gene: TRBJ2-1
CDR3 DNA: TGTGCCAGCAGCCCCCGTAGGGGGCTCAGGAACACTGAAGCTTTCTTT; CDR3 protein: CASSPRRGLRNTEAFF; V gene: TRBV7-8; D gene: TRBD1; clone size: NA; J gene: TRBJ1-1